This passage covers 26 T cell receptor beta chains from one sample sequenced in a study of cytomegalovirus exposure and HLA in healthy donors. The PCR used 60 Vbeta and 13 Jbeta primers. Produced via immunoSEQ multiplex PCR; TCRdb's table is partial and in-frame only. The sample includes around 200,000 clones, 80% of them seen just once. The sample taken for sequencing was PBMCs. These receptors were taken from a boy aged 10-17 years in good health and CMV-seronegative.

This clone was observed a single time. CDR3 amino acids: CASSQGGWGGVTEAFF. The CDR3 coding sequence is TGTGCCAGCAGCCAAGGTGGGTGGGGGGGAGTAACTGAAGCTTTCTTT. The rearrangement uses TRBV14 and TRBJ1-1; a weak D match, TRBD1 (5 bases). The V gene's germline CDR1 is SGHDN and CDR2 FVKESK. This CDR3 comprises 16 residues. V shed 1 base and J shed 5 bases, with 17 bases lying between them. Variable domain in full (rest from reference TRBV14 and TRBJ1-1): EAGVTQFPSHSVIEKGQTVTLRCDPISGHDNLYWYRRVMGKEIKFLLHFVKESKQDESGMPNNRFLAERTGGTYSTLKVQPAELEDSGVYFCASSQGGWGGVTEAFFGQGTRLTVV.

This sequence joins TRBV27 and TRBJ2-3; TRBD1 agrees at 7 bases. Trimming took 6 bases from V and 1 from J; bases not matched to a gene: 10. The CDR3 extends over 16 amino acids. Germline V gene lookup returns CDR1 MNHEY and CDR2 SMNVEV (reference sequence). The CDR3 region has the DNA TGTGCCAGCAGGTCGGACAGGCGAAAAGGCACAGATACGCAGTATTTT. Protein sequence: CASRSDRRKGTDTQYF.

This chain uses TRBV19 with TRBJ1-5; D may be TRBD1 (5 bases). Germline lookup yields CDR1 LNHDA and CDR2 SQIVND (reference sequence). The V and J ends lost 0 bases and 11 bases respectively, with 8 bases between them. The CDR3 spans 12 residues. The CDR3 loop reads CASSIEPGSQHF. The CDR3 DNA is TGTGCCAGTAGTATAGAACCAGGGTCCCAGCATTTT.

The CDR3 here is CAWSADRGSDQPQHF. For the CDR3, the DNA is TGTGCCTGGAGTGCGGACAGGGGCAGTGATCAGCCCCAGCATTTT. The V gene is TRBV30, the J gene TRBJ1-5, with TRBD1 matching over 9 bases. The CDR3 sequence is 15 residues long. Per the germline V gene, CDR1 is GTSNPN and CDR2 is SVGIG (reference sequence). V dropped 1 base and J dropped 5; count of bases not matched to a gene: 6.

The chain couples TRBV7-8 to TRBJ1-4; tentatively, D is TRBD1 (6 bases). Trimming removed 2 bases from V and 6 bases from J, with 22 bases in between. The CDR3 length is 18 residues. CDR1 and CDR2 (germline): SGHVS, FQNEAQ. As DNA, the CDR3 is TGTGCCAGCAGCTTATCCTTCCCTTCAAGGACAGTCGATGAAAAACTGTTTTTT. It encodes CASSLSFPSRTVDEKLFF.

This clone was detected once. The V and J genes are TRBV13 and TRBJ2-1, with 11 bases aligning to TRBD2. Germline lookup yields CDR1 PRHDT and CDR2 FYEKMQ (reference sequence). Germline trimming cut 5 bases from V and 6 bases from J; bases unmatched to any gene: 12. The CDR3 is 17 residues long. In DNA, the CDR3 is TGTGCCAGCAGCAAACTAGCGGGAGAAGGTGCGGCCAATGAGCAGTTCTTC. It is translated as CASSKLAGEGAANEQFF.

This chain connects TRBV4-2 to TRBJ2-7, with 10 bases that match TRBD2. V lost 5 bases, J lost 2 bases, and 6 bases stayed unmatched. The CDR3 contains 15 residues. Germline CDR1 is LGHNA and CDR2 is YNFKEQ. This CDR3 reads CASSYERGGPYEQYF. In nucleotides, the CDR3 is TGTGCCAGCAGCTACGAGCGGGGGGGCCCCTACGAGCAGTACTTC.

This chain uses TRBV2 with TRBJ1-1; TRBD1 is a possible D gene (6 bases). Germline-derived CDR1 and CDR2 are SNHLY and FYNNEI. The CDR3 extends over 12 amino acids. The V and J ends lost 6 bases and 4 bases respectively, with 9 bases between them. Here the CDR3 DNA reads TGTGCCAGCAGACAGGGTAGCACTGAAGCTTTCTTT. This gives the protein CASRQGSTEAFF. Combining the CDR3 with reference TRBV2 and TRBJ1-1 gives the whole variable domain EPEVTQTPSHQVTQMGQEVILRCVPISNHLYFYWYRQILGQKVEFLVSFYNNEISEKSEIFDDQFSVERPDGSNFTLKIRSTKLEDSAMYFCASRQGSTEAFFGQGTRLTVV.

The chain recombines TRBV5-4 with TRBJ2-6, with 9 bases identical to TRBD1. Germline V gene sequence: CDR1 SGHNT, CDR2 YYREEE (reference sequence). The CDR3 length is 19 residues. V lost 4 bases to trimming and J lost 0 bases; unmatched junction nucleotides: 11. The CDR3 sequence: CASSPTAGQGPSGANVLTF. DNA for the CDR3: TGTGCCAGCAGCCCTACTGCGGGACAGGGCCCCTCTGGGGCCAACGTCCTGACTTTC.

This chain connects TRBV15 to TRBJ1-5; a weak D match, TRBD1 (6 bases). There are 18 residues in the CDR3. Germline V lookup: CDR1 LNHNV, CDR2 YYDKDF (reference sequence). Trimming shortened V by 1 base and J by 0 bases, and 16 bases separated the two germline ends. CDR3 amino acids: CATSRALLPGDSNQPQHF. CDR3 sequence (DNA): TGTGCCACCAGCAGAGCCCTACTGCCAGGGGATAGCAATCAGCCCCAGCATTTT.

J is TRBJ1-3 and V is TRBV9; 7 nucleotides agree with TRBD1. V lost 2 bases and J lost 3; bases outside the gene matches: 11. CDR3 length equals 17 residues. The germline gives CDR1 SGDLS, CDR2 YYNGEE. DNA for the CDR3: TGTGCCAGCAGCGTGTGGACAGGCCTGAGCGATGGAAACACCATATATTTT. Amino acids: CASSVWTGLSDGNTIYF.

This clone was counted a single time. CDR3 bases: TGTGCCAGCCTGGCCAACGAGGGGGTGTTATGGGCCTACGAGCAGTACTTC. It is translated as CASLANEGVLWAYEQYF. This chain links TRBV7-2 with TRBJ2-7; weak D call: TRBD1 (6 bases). The ends were cut back, 8 bases at V and 2 bases at J, with 25 bases in the middle. Germline loops: CDR1 SGHTA, CDR2 FQGNSA. The CDR3 runs 17 residues. The variable domain in full, completed from reference TRBV7-2 and TRBJ2-7, reads GAGVSQSPSNKVTEKGKDVELRCDPISGHTALYWYRQSLGQGLEFLIYFQGNSAPDKSGLPSDRFSAERTGGSVSTLTIQRTQQEDSAVYLCASLANEGVLWAYEQYFGPGTRLTVT.

The gene calls are TRBV6-5 and TRBJ1-6; D is possibly TRBD1 (5 bases). V shed 2 bases and J shed 10 bases, with 15 bases lying between them. In germline, CDR1 is MNHEY, CDR2 SVGAGI. This CDR3 comprises 15 residues. The CDR3 reads CASSYNWGGESPLHF. The CDR3 region has the DNA TGTGCCAGCAGTTACAATTGGGGGGGGGAATCACCCCTCCACTTT.

This clone has more than one count but fewer than ten. The chain recombines TRBV6-1 with TRBJ1-1; D not certain. The CDR3 consists of 11 residues. Trimming removed 5 bases at V and 5 bases at J, with 6 bases between. CDR1 is MNHNS and CDR2 is SASEGT in the germline V gene. The CDR3 region is CASSPLTEAFF. The DNA of the CDR3 is TGTGCCAGCAGTCCCCTAACTGAAGCTTTCTTT.

The chain has TRBV18 and TRBJ1-5, with TRBD1 as a possible D gene (5 bases). V lost 1 base and J lost 3, with 13 bases in between. CDR1 is KGHSH, CDR2 LQKENI, per germline. The CDR3 is 16 residues long. As DNA, the CDR3 is TGTGCCAGCTCACCACTTTCCGGGACTGTCAATCAGCCCCAGCATTTT. It yields the protein CASSPLSGTVNQPQHF. The variable domain in full, with the rest retrieved from reference TRBV18 and TRBJ1-5, is NAGVMQNPRHLVRRRGQEARLRCSPMKGHSHVYWYRQLPEEGLKFMVYLQKENIIDESGMPKERFSAEFPKEGPSILRIQQVVRGDSAAYFCASSPLSGTVNQPQHFGDGTRLSIL.

This clone appeared a few times. The genes are TRBV6-5 and TRBJ2-2; possible D gene TRBD2, 5 bases. This CDR3 has 14 residues. Germline V lookup: CDR1 MNHEY, CDR2 SVGAGI. Trimming stripped 5 bases from V and 6 bases from J, with 13 bases between. The CDR3 loop reads CASSELQLAGELFF. DNA of the CDR3: TGTGCCAGCAGTGAACTGCAACTAGCCGGGGAGCTGTTTTTT.

The chain carries TRBV7-3 and TRBJ2-1; a weak D match, TRBD1 (6 bases). Trimming left V 2 bases short and J 6 bases short, with 17 bases between. The CDR3 runs 16 residues. Germline CDR1 SGHTA, CDR2 FQGTGA. This CDR3 reads CASSLAHREPPNEQFF. CDR3 DNA: TGTGCCAGCAGCTTAGCCCACAGGGAACCCCCCAATGAGCAGTTCTTC.

The chain joins TRBV9 to TRBJ2-7; TRBD2 matches 12 bases. The CDR3 length is 15 residues. The V segment lost 3 bases and the J segment 6 bases; nucleotides outside the gene matches: 7. The germline gives CDR1 SGDLS, CDR2 YYNGEE. The CDR3 coding sequence is TGTGCCAGCAGCGAGACACTAGCGGGGGGTAGCGAGCAGTACTTC. It translates to CASSETLAGGSEQYF.

The chain employs TRBV19 and TRBJ2-7, with D possibly matching TRBD1 (6 bases). The CDR3 is 16 amino acids. The germline V and J ends were trimmed by 5 bases and 3 bases, with 20 bases remaining between them. Germline CDR1 reads LNHDA; CDR2 reads SQIVND (reference sequence). In nucleotides, the CDR3 is TGTGCCAGTAGTTCCCCCAGGGGCCATTCTCTCTACGAGCAGTACTTC. Translation gives CASSSPRGHSLYEQYF.

This chain connects TRBV5-5 to TRBJ1-1, with no clear D. The CDR3 contains 12 residues. Trimming left V 1 base short and J 5 bases short, with 6 bases between. Germline lookup yields CDR1 SGHKS and CDR2 YYEKEE (reference sequence). The DNA of the CDR3 is TGTGCCAGCAGCTTGCCGGGGACTGAAGCTTTCTTT. It is translated as CASSLPGTEAFF.

The V gene is TRBV10-2, the J gene TRBJ2-3; 10 bases are shared with TRBD2. Germline CDR1 reads WSHSY; CDR2 reads SAAADI. With 6 bases clipped from V and 5 bases from J, the junction kept 2 bases outside the gene matches. The length of the CDR3 is 13 residues. CDR3 amino acids: CASRAGGGDTQYF. The CDR3, as DNA: TGCGCCAGCAGAGCGGGGGGGGGAGATACGCAGTATTTT.

This rearrangement joins TRBV5-4 to TRBJ1-2; possible D gene TRBD1, 6 bases. V shed 2 bases and J shed 7 bases, with 15 bases lying between them. This CDR3 spans 14 amino acids. CDR1 and CDR2 from the germline V gene are SGHNT and YYREEE (reference sequence). The CDR3 loop reads CASSFSLDRTGYTF. The CDR3 nucleotides are TGTGCCAGCAGCTTCTCATTGGACAGAACTGGCTACACCTTC.

The chain recombines TRBV6-5 with TRBJ1-6; TRBD1 agrees at 7 bases. CDR1 and CDR2 (germline): MNHEY, SVGAGI. V dropped 6 bases and J dropped 14; count of bases not matched to a gene: 13. The CDR3 runs 14 residues. Here the CDR3 reads CASSRTGPSYSLHF. The CDR3 DNA is TGTGCCAGCAGCCGGACAGGACCCTCCTATTCCCTCCACTTT.

The V gene is TRBV21-1, the J gene TRBJ2-7; the table's D gene call, TRBD2, was not cross checked with the DNA. TRBV21-1 is shown as a pseudogene. The CDR3 has 14 amino acids. CDR3 in DNA: TGTGCCAGCAGCTTTACGACCCGGCGGTACGAGCAGTACTTC. Protein product: CASSFTTRRYEQYF.

Only one count was recorded for this clone. The gene calls are TRBV11-1 and TRBJ1-6; no clear D. Germline V lookup: CDR1 SGHAT, CDR2 FQDESV (reference sequence). The CDR3 has 13 amino acids. Trimming pared 3 bases from V and 10 bases from J, leaving 10 bases between. This CDR3 is CASSFGGESPLHF. Written as DNA, the CDR3 is TGTGCCAGCAGCTTTGGCGGGGAATCACCCCTCCACTTT. The full variable domain, with the rest looked up from reference TRBV11-1 and TRBJ1-6, is EAEVAQSPRYKITEKSQAVAFWCDPISGHATLYWYRQILGQGPELLVQFQDESVVDDSQLPKDRFSAERLKGVDSTLKIQPAELGDSAMYLCASSFGGESPLHFGNGTRLTVT.

This clone was detected a few times. The rearrangement uses TRBV19 and TRBJ1-5; 7 bases map to TRBD1. This CDR3 has 15 amino acids. Trimming removed 6 bases from V and 3 bases from J; junction bases left unmatched: 8. In germline, CDR1 is LNHDA, CDR2 SQIVND (reference sequence). CDR3: CASSDRDSHNQPQHF. CDR3 DNA: TGTGCCAGTAGCGACCGGGACAGCCACAATCAGCCCCAGCATTTT.